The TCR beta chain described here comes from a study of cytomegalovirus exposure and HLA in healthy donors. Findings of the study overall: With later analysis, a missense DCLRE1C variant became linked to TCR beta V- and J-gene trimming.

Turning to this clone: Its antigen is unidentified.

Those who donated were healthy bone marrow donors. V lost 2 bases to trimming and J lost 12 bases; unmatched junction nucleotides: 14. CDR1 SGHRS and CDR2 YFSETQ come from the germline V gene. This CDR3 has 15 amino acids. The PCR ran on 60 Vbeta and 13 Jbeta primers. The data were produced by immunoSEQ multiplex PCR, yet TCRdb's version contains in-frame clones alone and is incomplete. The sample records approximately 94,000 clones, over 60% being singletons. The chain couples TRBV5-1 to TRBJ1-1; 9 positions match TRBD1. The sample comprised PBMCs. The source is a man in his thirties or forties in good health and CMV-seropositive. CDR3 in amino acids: CASSLPGQGSKITFF. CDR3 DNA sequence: TGCGCCAGCAGCTTACCGGGACAGGGCTCAAAGATAACTTTCTTT.